The 9 T cell receptor beta chains in this list originate from one sample, sequenced in a study of shared clonotypes between healthy human individuals. Sequencing was performed with immunoSEQ multiplex PCR; in TCRdb, only in-frame clones are kept and a portion is missing. The sample has about 600,000 clones; almost 97% are singletons. Sequencing was done on a sample of naive CD4+ T cells sorted from blood. The subset was: CD45RA+ positively selected. The source is a young woman in good health.

This chain links TRBV28 with TRBJ1-4; maybe TRBD1 (6 bases). CDR1 MDHEN and CDR2 SYDVKM come from the germline V gene. CDR3 length: 13 amino acids. Trimming removed 2 bases from V and 10 bases from J, with 11 bases in between. The CDR3 spells CASSLRGAGKLFF. Here the CDR3 DNA reads TGTGCCAGCAGTTTAAGGGGGGCCGGAAAACTGTTTTTT.

The chain joins TRBV4-1 to TRBJ2-3, with a possible D match to TRBD1 (5 bases). The V gene lost 0 bases and the J gene lost 2 bases, with 9 bases spanning the gap. Germline V gene sequence: CDR1 MGHRA, CDR2 YSYEKL. The length of the CDR3 is 15 residues. CDR3 loop: CASSQDLTVTDTQYF. CDR3 DNA sequence: TGCGCCAGCAGCCAAGATCTGACAGTCACAGATACGCAGTATTTT.

This chain's CDR3 is CASSLETAYGYTF. The CDR3, as DNA: TGCGCCAGCAGCTTGGAGACAGCCTATGGCTACACCTTC. J is TRBJ1-2 and V is TRBV5-1; perhaps TRBD1 as D (5 bases). This CDR3 region has 13 residues. CDR1 and CDR2 (germline): SGHRS, YFSETQ. V shed 0 bases and J shed 4 bases, with 7 bases lying between them.

The V gene is TRBV11-2, the J gene TRBJ1-1, with D hard to call. The germline V gene encodes CDR1 SGHAT and CDR2 FQNNGV. Trimming took 5 bases from V and 8 from J, leaving 9 bases between them. The CDR3 totals 11 residues. This CDR3 is CASSRRWEAFF. In nucleotides, the CDR3 is TGTGCCAGCAGCCGTAGATGGGAAGCTTTCTTT.

This sequence joins TRBV5-1 and TRBJ1-1, with D perhaps matching TRBD1 (6 bases). Germline CDR1 and CDR2: SGHRS and YFSETQ. This CDR3 has 15 residues. The V gene lost 4 bases and the J gene lost 1 base, with 14 bases spanning the gap. CDR3 coding DNA: TGCGCCAGCAGCCGTGGAGGGGGAACGAACACTGAAGCTTTCTTT. Residues: CASSRGGGTNTEAFF.

The chain uses TRBV2 and TRBJ2-1; D is undetermined. Germline V gene sequence: CDR1 SNHLY, CDR2 FYNNEI. V lost 6 bases and J lost 10, with 19 bases in between. The CDR3 totals 14 residues. DNA for the CDR3: TGTGCCAGCAGCTACTCGATGCTAGGCCGAGAGCAGTTCTTC. Translating gives CASSYSMLGREQFF. The whole variable domain, filled in from reference TRBV2 and TRBJ2-1, reads EPEVTQTPSHQVTQMGQEVILRCVPISNHLYFYWYRQILGQKVEFLVSFYNNEISEKSEIFDDQFSVERPDGSNFTLKIRSTKLEDSAMYFCASSYSMLGREQFFGPGTRLTVL.

The CDR3 is CASSLTGGSQPQHF. As DNA, the CDR3 is TGTGCCAGCAGTCTTACAGGGGGTAGCCAGCCCCAGCATTTT. The rearrangement uses TRBV2 and TRBJ1-5; 8 nucleotides line up with TRBD1. Germline trimming cut 5 bases from V and 7 bases from J; bases unmatched to any gene: 7. Germline V gives CDR1 SNHLY, CDR2 FYNNEI. This CDR3 has 14 residues.

The CDR3 spells CASSPRGTSENTGELFF. The CDR3 DNA reads as TGCGCCAGCAGCCCCCGGGGGACTAGCGAGAACACCGGGGAGCTGTTTTTT. V and J are TRBV5-1 and TRBJ2-2; TRBD2 aligns across 10 bases. Trimming removed 4 bases from V and 1 base from J; junction bases left unmatched: 7. Germline values: CDR1 SGHRS, CDR2 YFSETQ. This CDR3 comprises 17 residues. The full variable domain, its missing parts supplied by reference TRBV5-1 and TRBJ2-2, is KAGVTQTPRYLIKTRGQQVTLSCSPISGHRSVSWYQQTPGQGLQFLFEYFSETQRNKGNFPGRFSGRQFSNSRSEMNVSTLELGDSALYLCASSPRGTSENTGELFFGEGSRLTVL.

The J gene is TRBJ2-5, the V gene TRBV18; maybe TRBD1 (6 bases). The V gene lost 0 bases and the J gene lost 1 base, with 12 bases spanning the gap. CDR1 KGHSH and CDR2 LQKENI come from the germline V gene. The CDR3 extends over 16 amino acids. The CDR3 here is CASSPPRNRVQETQYF. CDR3 nucleotide sequence: TGTGCCAGCTCACCACCTCGTAACAGGGTCCAAGAGACCCAGTACTTC.